Listed below are T cell receptor beta chains from one sample, sequenced in a study of OX40 agonist ivuxolimab in advanced cancers. Assay used: immunoSEQ multiplex PCR; TCRdb lists only in-frame clones, some missing. The repertoire holds some 17,000 clones, with less than 90% as singletons. The starting material was CD4+ or CD8+ T cells sorted from blood, obtained in a trial of the OX40 agonist ivuxolimab. These receptors all come from an adult with an advanced solid tumor such as melanoma, head and neck, liver or kidney cancer. Both conserved end residues are part of each CDR3. A D gene is named only where the DNA matches it firmly. Part of the rows lack a size; the others show once, few, many or a class for expanded clones.

.	TRBJ2-1	.	TRBV30	CAWSVRNEQFF	TGTGCCTGGAGTGTACGGAATGAGCAGTTCTTC
once	TRBJ2-4	TRBD1	TRBV30	CAWSVRDRRLLAKNIQYF	TGTGCCTGGAGTGTTCGGGACAGACGGTTACTAGCCAAAAACATTCAGTACTTC
.	TRBJ2-1	TRBD1	TRBV9	CASSVIAGQGIDEQFF	TGTGCCAGCAGCGTTATCGCGGGACAGGGTATAGATGAGCAGTTCTTC
.	TRBJ1-2	TRBD1	TRBV5-4	CASSLGTGEGYGYTF	TGTGCCAGCAGCTTGGGGACAGGGGAGGGGTATGGCTACACCTTC
.	TRBJ2-3	.	TRBV6-5	CASSYRWVGSTDTQYF	TGTGCCAGCAGTTACCGATGGGTGGGGTCGACAGATACGCAGTATTTT
.	TRBJ2-4	.	TRBV11-2	CASSKVLEPAKNIQYF	TGTGCCAGCAGCAAGGTCCTTGAGCCAGCCAAAAACATTCAGTACTTC
.	TRBJ1-2	.	TRBV5-5	CASSLARGNYGYTF	TGTGCCAGCAGCTTGGCCCGGGGAAACTATGGCTACACCTTC
.	TRBJ1-2	TRBD1	TRBV27	CASSPGGMAYGYTF	TGTGCCAGCAGTCCAGGGGGCATGGCCTATGGCTACACCTTC
.	TRBJ1-5	.	TRBV7-8	CASSLGVGRNQPQHF	TGTGCCAGCAGCTTAGGCGTGGGCCGGAATCAGCCCCAGCATTTT
once	TRBJ2-2	.	TRBV9	CASRGTGELFF	TGTGCCAGCAGGGGTACCGGGGAGCTGTTTTTT
once	TRBJ1-1	.	TRBV9	CASRKRSDNTEAFF	TGTGCCAGCAGGAAGAGGTCGGATAACACTGAAGCTTTCTTT
.	TRBJ1-6	TRBD1	TRBV6-5	CASSYSTGAVSSPLHF	TGTGCCAGCAGTTACTCGACAGGGGCGGTCAGCTCACCCCTCCACTTT
.	TRBJ1-5	.	TRBV7-9	CASSLGGGRQPQHF	TGTGCCAGCAGCTTAGGGGGGGGTAGGCAGCCCCAGCATTTT
.	TRBJ2-1	.	TRBV7-6	CASSPKDDEQFF	TGTGCCAGCAGCCCAAAGGACGATGAGCAGTTCTTC
.	TRBJ1-1	.	TRBV6-5	CASSPLGQITEAFF	TGTGCCAGCAGTCCCCTAGGACAAATCACTGAAGCTTTCTTT
once	TRBJ1-1	.	TRBV7-2	CASSLGFGTEAFF	TGTGCCAGCAGCTTAGGGTTTGGCACTGAAGCTTTCTTT
once	TRBJ2-7	.	TRBV2	CATVRGQGGYEQYF	TGTGCCACGGTCAGGGGGCAGGGAGGGTACGAGCAGTACTTC
.	TRBJ1-1	.	TRBV6-6	CASSGGRNLMSTEAFF	TGTGCCAGCAGTGGGGGACGGAACCTAATGAGCACTGAAGCTTTCTTT
.	TRBJ1-6	.	TRBV10-1	CASNSMGRSSYNSPLHF	TGCGCCAGCAATTCCATGGGGAGGAGCTCCTATAATTCACCCCTCCACTTT
.	TRBJ1-1	.	TRBV11-2	CASSLEGNTEAFF	TGTGCCAGCAGCTTAGAAGGGAACACTGAAGCTTTCTTT
.	TRBJ2-7	.	TRBV4-1	CASSQLDIVYEQYF	TGCGCCAGCAGCCAATTGGATATTGTCTACGAGCAGTACTTC
.	TRBJ2-7	.	TRBV10-3	CAARGGHEQYF	TGTGCCGCCAGGGGAGGACACGAGCAGTACTTC
medium-sized	TRBJ1-6	.	TRBV6-1	CASSPEVHNSPLHF	TGTGCCAGCAGCCCAGAGGTTCATAATTCACCCCTCCACTTT
.	TRBJ1-5	.	TRBV7-9	CASSFTGRGQPQHF	TGTGCCAGCAGCTTCACAGGGCGTGGGCAGCCCCAGCATTTT
few	TRBJ1-1	.	TRBV7-7	CASSPILDTEAFF	TGTGCCAGCAGCCCCATACTTGACACTGAAGCTTTCTTT
.	TRBJ1-2	.	TRBV7-3	CAVKGIFYGYTF	TGTGCCGTAAAGGGGATATTCTATGGCTACACCTTC
.	TRBJ1-2	.	TRBV7-9	CASSHTGSNYGYTF	TGTGCCAGCAGCCACACGGGATCCAACTATGGCTACACCTTC
once	TRBJ2-7	TRBD1	TRBV2	CAAVMPGQGVSYEQYF	TGTGCCGCGGTGATGCCGGGACAGGGGGTTTCCTACGAGCAGTACTTC
.	TRBJ2-5	.	TRBV27	CASSVTGPGTQYF	TGTGCCAGCAGTGTGACAGGCCCGGGGACCCAGTACTTC
.	TRBJ1-3	.	TRBV28	CASSFRIGGNTIYF	TGTGCCAGCAGTTTTCGGATAGGGGGAAACACCATATATTTT
.	TRBJ2-2	.	TRBV9	CASSVNRRENTGELFF	TGTGCCAGCAGCGTAAACCGCAGGGAGAACACCGGGGAGCTGTTTTTT
.	TRBJ2-6	.	TRBV27	CASRAPDYSGANVLTF	TGTGCCAGCAGGGCCCCAGACTACTCTGGGGCCAACGTCCTGACTTTC
once	TRBJ2-1	.	TRBV27	CASSSTGIYNEQFF	TGTGCCAGCAGTTCAACCGGGATTTACAATGAGCAGTTCTTC
.	TRBJ2-3	TRBD2	TRBV2	CASSAPSGGNEDTQYF	TGTGCCAGCAGTGCTCCTAGCGGGGGGAATGAAGATACGCAGTATTTT
.	TRBJ1-2	.	TRBV9	CASRSPVNYGYTF	TGTGCCAGCAGATCTCCCGTTAACTATGGCTACACCTTC
.	TRBJ1-1	.	TRBV7-6	CASSTGWGTEAFF	TGTGCCAGCAGCACAGGGTGGGGGACTGAAGCTTTCTTT
.	TRBJ1-3	TRBD1	TRBV25-1	CASSELGQGSGNTIYF	TGTGCCAGCAGTGAACTGGGACAGGGGTCCGGAAACACCATATATTTT
once	TRBJ2-1	.	TRBV5-4	CASSLVGGDEQFF	TGTGCCAGCAGCTTGGTCGGGGGCGATGAGCAGTTCTTC
.	TRBJ2-2	.	TRBV10-3	CAISAVEGAWNTGELFF	TGTGCCATCAGTGCTGTGGAGGGGGCCTGGAACACCGGGGAGCTGTTTTTT